The rows below give T cell receptor beta chains drawn from one sample of a study of blood T cell repertoires in COVID-19. The data were produced by immunoSEQ multiplex PCR, yet TCRdb's version contains in-frame clones alone and is incomplete. This sample has about 42,000 clones, with approximately 90% found just once. What was sequenced was peripheral blood. All receptors derive from a woman of 80 years or more in a cohort sampled during active or convalescent COVID-19. CDR3s include the opening cysteine and the closing phenylalanine or tryptophan. A D gene is named only where the DNA matches it firmly. Clone sizes are given selectively: once, few, many, or a class where the clone is expanded.

j_call: TRBJ2-1; clone_size: .; d_call: .; v_call: TRBV5-1; cdr3_aa: CASSSQGSAYNEQFF; cdr3_nt: TGCGCCAGCAGCTCCCAGGGGTCCGCTTACAATGAGCAGTTCTTC
j_call: TRBJ1-3; clone_size: .; d_call: TRBD1; v_call: TRBV19; cdr3_aa: CASSMAGGYSGNTIYF; cdr3_nt: TGTGCCAGTAGTATGGCAGGGGGATACTCTGGAAACACCATATATTTT
j_call: TRBJ2-5; clone_size: .; d_call: TRBD1; v_call: TRBV5-1; cdr3_aa: CASSSRDRGIETQYF; cdr3_nt: TGCGCCAGCAGCAGCCGGGACAGGGGGATAGAGACCCAGTACTTC
j_call: TRBJ2-5; clone_size: .; d_call: .; v_call: TRBV11-2; cdr3_aa: CASSNSGGSQETQYF; cdr3_nt: TGTGCCAGCAGCAACTCCGGCGGTTCGCAAGAGACCCAGTACTTC
j_call: TRBJ2-1; clone_size: .; d_call: .; v_call: TRBV9; cdr3_aa: CASSGGGGAYNEQFF; cdr3_nt: TGTGCCAGCAGCGGGGGAGGGGGGGCCTACAATGAGCAGTTCTTC
j_call: TRBJ1-2; clone_size: .; d_call: .; v_call: TRBV24-1; cdr3_aa: CATSDTRREAAGYTF; cdr3_nt: TGTGCCACCAGTGACACCCGGAGGGAGGCGGCTGGCTACACCTTC
j_call: TRBJ2-3; clone_size: .; d_call: TRBD2; v_call: TRBV11-3; cdr3_aa: CASSLASSGSTDTQYF; cdr3_nt: TGTGCCAGCAGCTTAGCCTCTAGCGGCAGCACAGATACGCAGTATTTT
j_call: TRBJ2-7; clone_size: .; d_call: TRBD2; v_call: TRBV3-1/TRBV3-2; cdr3_aa: CASSQVGAGGSYEQYF; cdr3_nt: TGTGCCAGCAGCCAAGTAGGAGCGGGGGGATCGTACGAGCAGTACTTC
j_call: TRBJ1-3; clone_size: few; d_call: TRBD1; v_call: TRBV5-1; cdr3_aa: CASSTGTVRGTIYF; cdr3_nt: TGCGCCAGCAGCACCGGGACAGTGAGGGGCACCATATATTTT
j_call: TRBJ2-7; clone_size: .; d_call: .; v_call: TRBV15; cdr3_aa: CATSRGGSYEQYF; cdr3_nt: TGTGCCACCAGCCGGGGAGGTAGCTACGAACAGTACTTC
j_call: TRBJ2-5; clone_size: .; d_call: TRBD1; v_call: TRBV5-1; cdr3_aa: CATRTGGQETQYF; cdr3_nt: TGCGCCACTCGGACAGGGGGCCAAGAGACCCAGTACTTC
j_call: TRBJ1-5; clone_size: few; d_call: TRBD1; v_call: TRBV6-4; cdr3_aa: CASSEWGPGQGEFCNQPQHF; cdr3_nt: TGTGCCAGCAGTGAGTGGGGGCCGGGACAGGGAGAGTTTTGCAATCAGCCCCAGCATTTT
j_call: TRBJ2-7; clone_size: once; d_call: TRBD1; v_call: TRBV11-3; cdr3_aa: CASSRDRYSYEQYF; cdr3_nt: TGTGCCAGCAGCCGGGACAGATACTCCTACGAGCAGTACTTC
j_call: TRBJ2-2; clone_size: .; d_call: TRBD2; v_call: TRBV30; cdr3_aa: CAWKKRRTSGGAGELFF; cdr3_nt: TGTGCCTGGAAGAAACGCCGGACTAGCGGGGGGGCCGGGGAGCTGTTTTTT
j_call: TRBJ2-5; clone_size: .; d_call: .; v_call: TRBV9; cdr3_aa: CASSVGGVTQETQYF; cdr3_nt: TGTGCCAGCAGCGTAGGGGGGGTTACACAAGAGACCCAGTACTTC
j_call: TRBJ1-1; clone_size: .; d_call: .; v_call: TRBV6-2/TRBV6-3; cdr3_aa: CASSYRDRTVNTEAFF; cdr3_nt: TGTGCCAGCAGTTACAGAGATCGAACCGTGAACACTGAAGCTTTCTTT
j_call: TRBJ1-1; clone_size: .; d_call: .; v_call: TRBV7-9; cdr3_aa: CASSPDPGRGTEAFF; cdr3_nt: TGTGCCAGCAGCCCGGACCCGGGGCGGGGCACTGAAGCTTTCTTT
j_call: TRBJ2-1; clone_size: .; d_call: TRBD2; v_call: TRBV2; cdr3_aa: CASSVAGRTSGDYNEQFF; cdr3_nt: TGTGCCAGCAGTGTCGCGGGGCGGACTAGCGGGGACTACAATGAGCAGTTCTTC
j_call: TRBJ2-1; clone_size: .; d_call: TRBD2; v_call: TRBV11-3; cdr3_aa: CASSLFLAGGNNEQFF; cdr3_nt: TGTGCCAGCAGCTTATTTCTAGCGGGAGGCAACAATGAGCAGTTCTTC
j_call: TRBJ2-5; clone_size: .; d_call: TRBD1; v_call: TRBV9; cdr3_aa: CASSVAGTGSQQETQYF; cdr3_nt: TGTGCCAGCAGCGTAGCCGGGACAGGGTCCCAACAAGAGACCCAGTACTTC
j_call: TRBJ2-3; clone_size: .; d_call: .; v_call: TRBV5-1; cdr3_aa: CASSPDFPDTQYF; cdr3_nt: TGCGCCAGCAGCCCGGACTTCCCGGATACGCAGTATTTT
j_call: TRBJ2-6; clone_size: .; d_call: .; v_call: TRBV5-1; cdr3_aa: CASSLSGSSGANVLTF; cdr3_nt: TGCGCCAGCAGCTTGTCGGGGTCCTCTGGGGCCAACGTCCTGACTTTC
j_call: TRBJ2-1; clone_size: once; d_call: TRBD2; v_call: TRBV19; cdr3_aa: CASRERGDPYNEQFF; cdr3_nt: TGTGCCAGTAGAGAGCGGGGAGACCCCTACAATGAGCAGTTCTTC
j_call: TRBJ2-3; clone_size: .; d_call: .; v_call: TRBV6-5; cdr3_aa: CASPLRGGSTDTQYF; cdr3_nt: TGTGCCAGCCCCCTTAGGGGCGGAAGCACAGATACGCAGTATTTT